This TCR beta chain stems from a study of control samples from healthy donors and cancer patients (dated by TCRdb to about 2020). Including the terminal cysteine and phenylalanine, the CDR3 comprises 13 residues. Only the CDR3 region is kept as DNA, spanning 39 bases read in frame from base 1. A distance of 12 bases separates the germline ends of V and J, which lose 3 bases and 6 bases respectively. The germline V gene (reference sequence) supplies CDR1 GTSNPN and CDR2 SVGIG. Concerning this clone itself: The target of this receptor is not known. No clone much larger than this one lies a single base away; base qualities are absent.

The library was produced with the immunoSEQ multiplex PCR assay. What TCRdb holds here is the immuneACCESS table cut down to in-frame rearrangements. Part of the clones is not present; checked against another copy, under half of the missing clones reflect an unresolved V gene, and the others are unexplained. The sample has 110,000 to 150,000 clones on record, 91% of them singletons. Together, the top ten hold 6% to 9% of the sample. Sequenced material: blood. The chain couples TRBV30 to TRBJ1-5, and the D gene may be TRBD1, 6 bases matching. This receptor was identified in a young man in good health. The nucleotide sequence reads TGTGCCTGGAGAGGGGGGTACGGTCAGCCCCAGCATTTT. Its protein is CAWRGGYGQPQHF.